These 17 T cell receptor beta chains originate from one sample sequenced in a study of T cells in Graves' hyperthyroidism and ophthalmopathy. The investigators amplified TCR beta CDR3 regions from RNA transcripts. Carried out on the TCR CDR3, a first-round RT-PCR used the HTBI primer set. TCRdb called the multiplex PCR reads again in MiXCR, with one record for every CDR3 protein. The data hold under 350,000 distinct CDR3 sequences, with around 20% observed a single time. The sequenced sample consisted of blood. All receptors derive from a woman aged 50 to 60 with Graves' hyperthyroidism.

This clonotype has only a few counts. V gene TRBV5-1 combines with J gene TRBJ2-7; no clear D. V was pared by 1 base and J by 2 bases, with 19 bases between. The germline CDR1 and CDR2 sequences are SGHRS and YFSETQ. CDR3 size: 17 residues. CDR3 nucleotides: TGCGCCAGCAGCTTGAGTTGGCGCAGTGAGACAACCTACGAGCAGTACTTC. It is translated as CASSLSWRSETTYEQYF.

At least ten counts were recorded for this clonotype. The V gene is TRBV28, the J gene TRBJ1-1; no definite D call. V lost 4 bases, J lost 1 base, and 16 bases lay in between. This CDR3 comprises 16 residues. CDR1 is MDHEN, CDR2 SYDVKM, per germline. DNA of the CDR3: TGTGCCAGCAGTTCCCCCTGGGGAAACGAGAACACTGAAGCTTTCTTT. Translating it yields CASSSPWGNENTEAFF.

This clonotype was recorded many times. The V call is TRBV28, the J call TRBJ2-7; TRBD2 matches at 8 bases. CDR3 length: 18 residues. Germline trimming cut 3 bases from V and 0 bases from J; bases unmatched to any gene: 13. Germline V gives CDR1 MDHEN, CDR2 SYDVKM. As DNA, the CDR3 is TGTGCCAGCAGTTTTGTGCTTTCGCGCGGGAGGAGCTCCTACGAGCAGTACTTC. It yields the protein CASSFVLSRGRSSYEQYF.

This clonotype was observed many times. The V call is TRBV20-1, the J call TRBJ2-1, with 7 positions matching TRBD2. J lost 2 bases, V lost 3 bases, and 19 bases had no gene match. The germline V gene has CDR1 DFQATT and CDR2 SNEGSKA (reference sequence). The CDR3 length is 19 residues. The CDR3 nucleotides are TGCAGTGCTAGGTGGGGGAACGATGCTAGCGGAGCTACCTACAATGAGCAGTTCTTC. Translated, it gives CSARWGNDASGATYNEQFF.

This clonotype has just a few counts. J is TRBJ2-7 and V is TRBV7-9; 8 bases align to TRBD2. This CDR3 region has 17 residues. Germline trimming cut 5 bases from V and 2 bases from J; bases unmatched to any gene: 14. CDR1 and CDR2 from the germline V gene are SEHNR and FQNEAQ (reference sequence). The CDR3 coding sequence is TGTGCCAGCAGCCCCTTCCGTGGAGCGGGGGCCCCCTACGAGCAGTACTTC. It specifies CASSPFRGAGAPYEQYF.

In this sample, this clonotype turned up many times. The chain recombines TRBV18 with TRBJ1-5; unclear D gene. The CDR3 sequence is 12 residues long. Trimming shortened V by 5 bases and J by 5 bases, and 7 bases separated the two germline ends. Germline CDR1 KGHSH, CDR2 LQKENI. The DNA for the CDR3 is TGTGCCAGCTCAGGAACAGATCAGCCCCAGCATTTT. Translating it yields CASSGTDQPQHF.

J is TRBJ1-1 and V is TRBV5-1, with D unresolved. The V gene lost 0 bases and the J gene lost 0 bases, with 15 bases spanning the gap. The CDR3 spans 17 residues. Germline-derived CDR1 and CDR2 are SGHRS and YFSETQ. CDR3 sequence: CASSLENVSTVNTEAFF. The CDR3 bases are TGCGCCAGCAGCTTGGAAAATGTGAGTACAGTGAACACTGAAGCTTTCTTT. Full variable domain (missing parts from reference TRBV5-1 and TRBJ1-1): KAGVTQTPRYLIKTRGQQVTLSCSPISGHRSVSWYQQTPGQGLQFLFEYFSETQRNKGNFPGRFSGRQFSNSRSEMNVSTLELGDSALYLCASSLENVSTVNTEAFFGQGTRLTVV.

The table lists this clonotype with a few counts. The chain combines TRBV10-3 with TRBJ2-1; unclear D gene. Germline V gene lookup returns CDR1 ENHRY and CDR2 SYGVKD. The ends were cut back, 6 bases at V and 5 bases at J, with 5 bases in the middle. The CDR3 is made up of 11 amino acids. The CDR3 loop is CAISLNNEQFF. CDR3 in DNA: TGTGCCATCAGCCTAAACAATGAGCAGTTCTTC.

This clonotype was recorded once. V and J are TRBV20-1 and TRBJ2-5; D assignment may be TRBD1 or TRBD2 (5 bases each). The ends were cut back, 1 base at V and 5 bases at J, with 17 bases in the middle. CDR3 length: 15 amino acids. Germline V gene sequence: CDR1 DFQATT, CDR2 SNEGSKA (reference sequence). CDR3 bases: TGCAGTGCTAGAGCCCTGTACGGTGAGGGGGAGACCCAGTACTTC. Protein product: CSARALYGEGETQYF.

This clonotype occurred a few times. The chain is built from TRBV20-1 and TRBJ2-5; D gene unclear. Per germline, CDR1 DFQATT and CDR2 SNEGSKA (reference sequence). This CDR3 is 14 amino acids long. V gave up 2 bases and J gave up 4 bases, with 14 bases separating them. The CDR3 nucleotides read TGCAGTGCTAGATCAGGTTCGGTAAGAGAGACCCAGTACTTC. It yields the protein CSARSGSVRETQYF.

In its sample, this clonotype was seen many times. The chain is built from TRBV6-1 and TRBJ2-3; 8 bases match TRBD2. The V segment lost 8 bases and the J segment 0 bases; nucleotides outside the gene matches: 7. This CDR3 is 15 amino acids long. Germline V gene data show CDR1 as MNHNS and CDR2 as SASEGT. Written as DNA, the CDR3 is TGTGCCAGCCTCCTTAGCGGGACCAGCACAGATACGCAGTATTTT. Amino acid sequence: CASLLSGTSTDTQYF.

This clonotype was observed at least ten times. J is TRBJ2-1 and V is TRBV11-2; D remains ambiguous. The CDR3 is made up of 15 amino acids. The ends were cut back, 1 base at V and 8 bases at J, with 15 bases in the middle. Germline V gives CDR1 SGHAT, CDR2 FQNNGV. The CDR3 DNA follows: TGTGCCAGCAGCTTAGTAGGGTCAGTACTCGATGAGCAGTTCTTC. The encoded protein is CASSLVGSVLDEQFF. Supplemented by reference TRBV11-2 and TRBJ2-1, the full variable domain reads EAGVAQSPRYKIIEKRQSVAFWCNPISGHATLYWYQQILGQGPKLLIQFQNNGVVDDSQLPKDRFSAERLKGVDSTLKIQPAKLEDSAVYLCASSLVGSVLDEQFFGPGTRLTVL.

The V and J genes are TRBV28 and TRBJ2-1; D is unclear. The germline V and J ends were trimmed by 7 bases and 0 bases, with 10 bases remaining between them. CDR3 length equals 14 residues. CDR1 MDHEN and CDR2 SYDVKM come from the germline V gene. The CDR3 loop is CASTRLSSYNEQFF. The CDR3 coding sequence is TGTGCCAGCACAAGGCTTAGCTCCTACAATGAGCAGTTCTTC.

This clonotype was observed at least ten times. The CDR3 bases are TGCAGTCTACTAGCGGGGCATACCACAGATACGCAGTATTTT. This codes for CSLLAGHTTDTQYF. The chain is built from TRBV20-1 and TRBJ2-3; 10 bases align to TRBD2. This CDR3 contains 14 residues. V lost 8 bases to trimming and J lost 2 bases; unmatched junction nucleotides: 7. The V gene's germline CDR1 is DFQATT and CDR2 SNEGSKA (reference sequence).

This clonotype was observed a few times. The J gene is TRBJ2-5, the V gene TRBV6-2 or TRBV6-3, with TRBD1 matching 10 bases. V shed 6 bases and J 2 bases; nucleotides not matched to a gene: 6. CDR1 is MNHEY, CDR2 SVGEGT, per germline. The CDR3 spans 15 residues. The CDR3 spells CASRRQGARQETQYF. The CDR3 DNA sequence: TGTGCCAGCAGAAGACAGGGGGCGCGTCAAGAGACCCAGTACTTC.

The rearrangement uses TRBV6-1 and TRBJ2-6; the D gene is possibly TRBD1 (6 bases). Trimming took off 3 bases at V and 0 bases at J, with 15 bases between the two ends. Looked up from germline, CDR1 is MNHNS and CDR2 is SASEGT. The CDR3 covers 18 residues. In nucleotides, the CDR3 is TGTGCCAGCAGTGAGATACAGGGTCTTGGCTCTGGGGCCAACGTCCTGACTTTC. Amino acids: CASSEIQGLGSGANVLTF.

This clonotype was seen only a few times. The chain recombines TRBV19 with TRBJ2-3; 13 nucleotides align to TRBD2. V lost 1 base, J lost 5 bases, and 9 bases stayed unmatched. The CDR3 is 18 amino acids. Germline CDR1 is LNHDA and CDR2 is SQIVND (reference sequence). CDR3 amino acids: CASSIVPGLAGVLDTQYF. The CDR3 DNA reads TGTGCCAGTAGTATAGTCCCTGGACTAGCGGGAGTGTTAGATACGCAGTATTTT.